Sequencing of this T cell receptor beta chain was carried out in a study of immune cell composition in non-small cell lung cancer. Assay: immunoSEQ multiplex PCR; the TCRdb copy retains only in-frame clones and omits some. The sample includes more than 11,000 clones, about 84% of them seen just once. Per the germline V gene, CDR1 is MNHNY and CDR2 is SVGAGI (reference sequence). This CDR3 spans 14 amino acids. The V and J ends lost 6 bases and 0 bases respectively, with 10 bases between them. This clonotype was sampled from a human donor with non-small cell lung cancer. This chain joins TRBV6-6 and TRBJ2-3, with D uncertain. The specimen was lung tumor tissue. The CDR3 region has the DNA TGTGCCAGCAGCTCCCTGCTTAGCACAGATACGCAGTATTTT. This codes for CASSSLLSTDTQYF.